The 8 T cell receptor beta chains reported below all come from one sample, sequenced in a study of cytomegalovirus exposure and HLA in healthy donors. This PCR relied on a set of 60 Vbeta primers and 13 Jbeta primers. This table comes from immunoSEQ multiplex PCR, and its TCRdb copy is limited to in-frame clones, with some not included. The sample contains 100,000 to 150,000 clones, roughly four fifths of which appear only once. Source material: PBMCs. All receptors come from a man aged 35 to 55 in good health and CMV-seronegative.

This clone occurred a few times. The genes are TRBV29-1 and TRBJ2-2; 7 bases are shared with TRBD2. Germline V lookup: CDR1 SQVTM, CDR2 ANQGSEA. The CDR3 is made up of 15 amino acids. Trimming cost V 3 bases and J 1 base; bases outside gene matches: 5. Here the CDR3 reads CSVDERGKNTGELFF. The CDR3 coding sequence is TGCAGCGTTGACGAGCGGGGAAAGAACACCGGGGAGCTGTTTTTT.

The chain employs TRBV6-4 and TRBJ2-1; the match to TRBD2 covers 8 bases. V shed 2 bases and J 4 bases; nucleotides not matched to a gene: 7. This CDR3 is 16 amino acids long. CDR1 MRHNA and CDR2 SNTAGT come from the germline V gene. CDR3 nucleotides: TGTGCCAGCAGTGACGCAGCGGGAGTTTCGTACAATGAGCAGTTCTTC. Translating it yields CASSDAAGVSYNEQFF.

This rearrangement joins TRBV7-9 to TRBJ2-2, with D perhaps matching TRBD1 (6 bases). CDR3 length: 14 amino acids. Germline V gene sequence: CDR1 SEHNR, CDR2 FQNEAQ (reference sequence). Between the trimmed V and J ends, which lost 5 bases and 2 bases, there was a span of 9 bases. The CDR3 loop reads CASSRDTNTGELFF. The CDR3 DNA sequence: TGTGCCAGCAGCCGGGACACCAACACCGGGGAGCTGTTTTTT.

This chain links TRBV7-2 with TRBJ2-1; D possibly corresponds to TRBD2 (6 bases). The CDR3 sequence is 17 residues long. V was trimmed by 4 bases and J by 9 bases, leaving 25 bases between them. CDR1 SGHTA and CDR2 FQGNSA come from the germline V gene. CDR3 loop: CASSSISSTRTGREQFF. CDR3 DNA: TGTGCCAGCAGCTCTATCTCCTCGACTAGAACGGGGCGTGAGCAGTTCTTC.

The chain has TRBV28 and TRBJ1-5; no definite D call. V was pared by 7 bases and J by 1 base, with 14 bases between. Germline CDR1 reads MDHEN; CDR2 reads SYDVKM. The CDR3 is made up of 15 amino acids. The CDR3 DNA is TGTGCCAGCATGGCGACTTATAAGAGCAATCAGCCCCAGCATTTT. This gives the protein CASMATYKSNQPQHF.

V gene TRBV27 combines with J gene TRBJ2-1; D uncertain. The CDR3 runs to 13 residues. Germline assignment: CDR1 MNHEY and CDR2 SMNVEV (reference sequence). V gave up 5 bases and J gave up 4 bases, with 9 bases separating them. The CDR3 sequence: CASSPPFYNEQFF. In nucleotides, the CDR3 is TGTGCCAGCAGTCCCCCGTTTTACAATGAGCAGTTCTTC.

This clone was observed a single time. J is TRBJ2-3 and V is TRBV28, with 8 bases that match TRBD2. Germline trimming cut 6 bases from V and 5 bases from J; bases unmatched to any gene: 16. CDR3 length equals 17 residues. Germline V gives CDR1 MDHEN, CDR2 SYDVKM. CDR3 bases: TGTGCCAGCAGACGAACTACACTAGCGGCTCGGGGAGATACGCAGTATTTT. This codes for CASRRTTLAARGDTQYF.

This chain links TRBV2 with TRBJ1-1; possible D gene TRBD1, 5 bases. The CDR3 extends over 14 amino acids. The V gene lost 7 bases and the J gene lost 1 base, with 13 bases spanning the gap. The germline CDR1 and CDR2 sequences are SNHLY and FYNNEI. CDR3 region: CASKGGRANTEAFF. The CDR3 DNA follows: TGTGCCAGCAAGGGAGGCAGGGCGAACACTGAAGCTTTCTTT.